These 30 T cell receptor beta chains were all obtained from the same sample, sequenced in a study of blood T cells in healthy people across ages. Next came a second PCR, run for roughly 7 to 12 cycles, which used a sample-barcoded 5' primer along with a J-beta primer mix. MiXCR was run by TCRdb on the 5' RACE reads, yielding one entry per CDR3 protein. Here the sample spans 1.5 million to 2 million distinct CDR3 sequences, 40% to 55% being singletons. Sample: blood. The receptors here all came from a woman between 35 and 50 years old in good health.

This clonotype has more than one count but fewer than ten. The chain combines TRBV20-1 with TRBJ1-2; D is perhaps TRBD1 (5 bases). Trimming shortened V by 3 bases and J by 5 bases, and 16 bases separated the two germline ends. The CDR3 contains 14 residues. Germline lookup yields CDR1 DFQATT and CDR2 SNEGSKA (reference sequence). Here the CDR3 reads CSAREPGTSYGYTF. CDR3 nucleotides: TGCAGTGCTAGGGAACCAGGGACCTCTTATGGCTACACCTTC.

The V gene is TRBV6-5, the J gene TRBJ1-5; 7 bases line up with TRBD1. The CDR3 loop spans 15 amino acids. The germline V gene has CDR1 MNHEY and CDR2 SVGAGI. Unmatched junction bases numbered 7, after V lost 2 bases and J lost 6 bases. The CDR3 region is CASSYDRAKGQPQHF. CDR3 bases: TGTGCCAGCAGTTACGACAGGGCGAAAGGTCAGCCCCAGCATTTT.

The V call is TRBV20-1, the J call TRBJ2-3; D is possibly TRBD1 (5 bases). V was clipped by 2 bases and J by 1 base, with 10 bases between them. The CDR3 runs to 14 residues. The germline CDR1 and CDR2 sequences are DFQATT and SNEGSKA (reference sequence). The CDR3 sequence is CSARFPGRTDTQYF. CDR3 nucleotide sequence: TGCAGTGCTAGATTCCCAGGGCGCACAGATACGCAGTATTTT.

CDR3 protein: CASRTGLQEKLFF. The CDR3, as DNA: TGTGCCAGCAGGACAGGGCTCCAGGAAAAACTGTTTTTT. The rearrangement joins TRBV12-3 or TRBV12-4 to TRBJ1-4; 7 bases are shared with TRBD1. The CDR3 spans 13 residues. Trimming cost V 6 bases and J 8 bases; bases outside gene matches: 6.

The chain employs TRBV6-2 or TRBV6-3 and TRBJ2-1; 12 bases agree with TRBD2. Trimming took 0 bases from V and 9 from J; bases not matched to a gene: 9. CDR1 is MNHEY and CDR2 is SVGEGT in the germline V gene. The CDR3 covers 17 residues. Here the CDR3 reads CASSYSGLAGKWGEQFF. The CDR3 DNA is TGTGCCAGCAGTTACTCAGGACTAGCGGGGAAGTGGGGTGAGCAGTTCTTC.

The rearrangement uses TRBV7-9 and TRBJ1-1, with D uncertain. CDR1 and CDR2 (germline): SEHNR, FQNEAQ (reference sequence). The V and J ends lost 5 bases and 3 bases respectively, with 16 bases between them. This CDR3 region has 15 residues. The CDR3 here is CASSPSAGRHTEAFF. The DNA for the CDR3 is TGTGCCAGCAGCCCAAGCGCGGGTAGGCACACTGAAGCTTTCTTT.

The J gene is TRBJ2-3, the V gene TRBV7-2, with 9 bases identical to TRBD1. V shed 2 bases, J shed 0 bases, and the junction held 6 bases outside the gene matches. Germline-derived CDR1 and CDR2 are SGHTA and FQGNSA. The CDR3 is made up of 17 amino acids. The CDR3 region has the DNA TGTGCCAGCAGCTTAAGGATAGGACAGGGGAGCACAGATACGCAGTATTTT. Translated: CASSLRIGQGSTDTQYF.

The chain links TRBV10-3 to TRBJ2-6; 11 positions agree with TRBD2. Trimming took 4 bases from V and 2 from J; bases not matched to a gene: 4. The CDR3 runs to 17 residues. Germline V gives CDR1 ENHRY, CDR2 SYGVKD. The CDR3 region has the DNA TGTGCCATCAGTGTTGGACTAGCGGGTCCTGGGGCCAACGTCCTGACTTTC. Translated: CAISVGLAGPGANVLTF.

This clonotype was detected only a few times. The chain links TRBV10-3 to TRBJ2-5; perhaps TRBD2 as D (5 bases). The CDR3 loop spans 16 amino acids. The germline V gene has CDR1 ENHRY and CDR2 SYGVKD. Trimming took off 1 base at V and 5 bases at J, with 17 bases between the two ends. The CDR3 coding sequence is TGTGCCATCAGTGAGTGGCCTAAAGGGAGTTTCGAGACCCAGTACTTC. Amino acid sequence: CAISEWPKGSFETQYF.

This clonotype came up a few times. The V call is TRBV3-1, the J call TRBJ1-6, with D tentatively TRBD1 (5 bases). V was pared by 1 base and J by 7 bases, with 11 bases between. The CDR3 is 15 amino acids. Germline V gives CDR1 LGHDT, CDR2 YNNKEL (reference sequence). Here the CDR3 DNA reads TGTGCCAGCAGCCAAGCGGGGGGAGGAAATTCACCCCTCCACTTT. It encodes CASSQAGGGNSPLHF.

This chain joins TRBV21-1 and TRBJ2-7; whether TRBD2, the table's D call, matches the DNA was not checked. TRBV21-1 is annotated as a pseudogene. This CDR3 contains 15 residues. CDR3 in DNA: TGTGCCAGCAGCGGCCGGTGGGGACTTTCCTACGAGCAGTACTTC. It specifies CASSGRWGLSYEQYF.

This chain joins TRBV12-3 or TRBV12-4 and TRBJ2-5, with TRBD1 matching 7 bases. The CDR3 covers 15 residues. V dropped 4 bases and J dropped 1; count of bases not matched to a gene: 6. As DNA, the CDR3 is TGTGCCAGCAGTTGGTCCAGGACAGGCCAAGAGACCCAGTACTTC. Translation: CASSWSRTGQETQYF.

The chain has TRBV9 and TRBJ1-2; 7 bases agree with TRBD1. The CDR3 length is 14 residues. V dropped 1 base and J dropped 4; count of bases not matched to a gene: 4. Germline V lookup: CDR1 SGDLS, CDR2 YYNGEE. The CDR3 DNA is TGTGCCAGCAGCGTATGGGACAGCCCCTATGGCTACACCTTC. This codes for CASSVWDSPYGYTF.

This chain connects TRBV7-8 to TRBJ1-2; D is perhaps TRBD1 (5 bases). The germline V gene has CDR1 SGHVS and CDR2 FQNEAQ. Trimming left V 3 bases short and J 3 bases short, with 11 bases between. This CDR3 is 14 amino acids long. The CDR3 protein is CASSLGREDYGYTF. CDR3 nucleotide sequence: TGTGCCAGCAGCTTGGGCAGGGAGGACTATGGCTACACCTTC.

The chain carries TRBV29-1 and TRBJ2-1; 8 bases fit TRBD2. Germline assignment: CDR1 SQVTM and CDR2 ANQGSEA. The CDR3 has 13 amino acids. V trimming: 5 bases; J trimming: 5 bases; junction bases outside the gene matches: 5. The CDR3 DNA sequence: TGCAGCGTTAGCGGGAGCAGCGACAATGAGCAGTTCTTC. Its protein product is CSVSGSSDNEQFF.

V usage is TRBV27 and J usage is TRBJ2-5; possibly TRBD2 for D (7 bases). The CDR3 spans 15 residues. Between the trimmed V and J ends, which lost 9 bases and 1 base, there was a span of 18 bases. The germline V gene has CDR1 MNHEY and CDR2 SMNVEV (reference sequence). CDR3 sequence: CASAGAWSLQETQYF. The DNA for the CDR3 is TGTGCCAGTGCGGGGGCATGGAGCCTCCAAGAGACCCAGTACTTC.

This clonotype was counted only a few times. The V and J genes are TRBV7-2 and TRBJ2-3; D is possibly TRBD2 (7 bases). The CDR3 contains 14 residues. The germline V gene has CDR1 SGHTA and CDR2 FQGNSA. V lost 5 bases and J lost 6, with 15 bases in between. The CDR3 DNA follows: TGTGCCAGCAGCGCGGGGGCAGCGGGGGATACGCAGTATTTT. Translation: CASSAGAAGDTQYF.

The DNA for the CDR3 is TGTGCCAGCAGCTTGGCAGGGTTTCTTGAGCAGTTCTTC. Translating gives CASSLAGFLEQFF. The V call is TRBV7-9, the J call TRBJ2-1; D might be TRBD1 (5 bases). The CDR3 has 13 amino acids. The V end lost 3 bases, the J end lost 9 bases, and 12 bases lay between the germline ends. The germline V gene encodes CDR1 SEHNR and CDR2 FQNEAQ (reference sequence).

V gene TRBV27 combines with J gene TRBJ2-1; D may be TRBD1 (6 bases). Germline values: CDR1 MNHEY, CDR2 SMNVEV (reference sequence). The V end was cut by 6 bases, the J end by 8 bases, with 14 bases between. This CDR3 region has 13 residues. CDR3 DNA sequence: TGTGCCAGCAGGAAGGGGGTAAGCGATGAGCAGTTCTTC. The encoded protein is CASRKGVSDEQFF.

The table lists this clonotype with many counts. The chain recombines TRBV6-6 with TRBJ2-5; D is unresolved. Germline-derived CDR1 and CDR2 are MNHNY and SVGAGI (reference sequence). The CDR3 is 11 amino acids. V gave up 6 bases and J gave up 5 bases, with 7 bases separating them. The CDR3, as DNA: TGTGCCAGCAGGAAACTCGAGACCCAGTACTTC. As protein: CASRKLETQYF.

The rearrangement uses TRBV20-1 and TRBJ2-3; TRBD2 matches at 8 bases. This CDR3 region has 17 residues. Losses at the gene ends were 3 bases for V and 3 bases for J; bases not matched to a gene: 14. Germline CDR1 and CDR2: DFQATT and SNEGSKA (reference sequence). The CDR3 nucleotides read TGCAGTGCTAGTTGGCTAGCGGGCGGTACGCCGACAGATACGCAGTATTTT. This translates into CSASWLAGGTPTDTQYF.

This chain links TRBV4-2 with TRBJ2-7; TRBD2 matches 11 bases. The V gene end was trimmed by 5 bases and the J gene end by 12 bases; junction bases not matched to a gene: 15. This CDR3 spans 15 amino acids. CDR1 and CDR2 (germline): LGHNA, YNFKEQ. The CDR3 loop reads CASSLTSGVQETLYF. DNA for the CDR3: TGTGCCAGCAGCTTGACTAGCGGGGTACAAGAGACCCTGTACTTC.

The chain joins TRBV12-3 or TRBV12-4 to TRBJ1-4; tentative D call: TRBD1 (5 bases). Between the trimmed V and J ends, which lost 2 bases and 0 bases, there was a span of 16 bases. CDR3 length: 18 amino acids. CDR3 sequence (DNA): TGTGCCAGCAGTTTAACAGGACGAACAACCGCAACTAATGAAAAACTGTTTTTT. This translates into CASSLTGRTTATNEKLFF.

This chain uses TRBV7-2 with TRBJ2-5; D is perhaps TRBD1 (6 bases). CDR3 length equals 15 residues. Germline V gene sequence: CDR1 SGHTA, CDR2 FQGNSA. With 4 bases removed from V and 1 base from J, the gap between germline ends came to 13 bases. CDR3 sequence (DNA): TGTGCCAGCAGCTCTCAGACAGGCCCCCAAGAGACCCAGTACTTC. Its translation is CASSSQTGPQETQYF.

This chain uses TRBV12-5 with TRBJ2-5; D possibly corresponds to TRBD1 (6 bases). Per germline, CDR1 LGHNT and CDR2 FRNRAP. The length of the CDR3 is 12 residues. The V gene lost 4 bases and the J gene lost 5 bases, with 8 bases spanning the gap. In DNA form, the CDR3 reads TGTGCTAGTGGTTCGAGGGGGGAGACCCAGTACTTC. Translation gives CASGSRGETQYF.

This clonotype was observed a few times. This chain joins TRBV6-6 and TRBJ2-1, with D possibly being TRBD1 or TRBD2 (6 bases each). The V end lost 2 bases, the J end lost 8 bases, and 22 bases lay between the germline ends. The CDR3 is 17 residues long. CDR1 and CDR2 from the germline V gene are MNHNY and SVGAGI (reference sequence). The CDR3 DNA reads TGTGCCAGCAGTTACGTGAGTCAGGGGAGGCTTTGGGATGAGCAGTTCTTC. This sequence encodes CASSYVSQGRLWDEQFF.

V is TRBV6-5 and J is TRBJ2-5; 13 bases line up with TRBD2. CDR3 length equals 17 residues. The germline gives CDR1 MNHEY, CDR2 SVGAGI. The V segment lost 0 bases and the J segment 3 bases; nucleotides outside the gene matches: 4. CDR3 region: CASSYSGTSGGEETQYF. DNA for the CDR3: TGTGCCAGCAGTTACTCGGGAACTAGCGGGGGGGAAGAGACCCAGTACTTC.

This clonotype is a singleton in its sample. This sequence joins TRBV6-2 or TRBV6-3 and TRBJ2-3; tentative D call: TRBD2 (6 bases). The CDR3 sequence is 17 residues long. Germline V gene data show CDR1 as MNHEY and CDR2 as SVGEGT. Between the trimmed V and J ends, which lost 6 bases and 3 bases, there was a span of 22 bases. The CDR3 DNA reads as TGTGCCAGCAGCCGACTTCGACTAGAGGGGCAGACAGATACGCAGTATTTT. Translated: CASSRLRLEGQTDTQYF.

This clonotype was recorded a few times. The CDR3 loop is CASGLGTGNEQFF. In DNA form, the CDR3 reads TGTGCTAGTGGTTTGGGGACTGGCAATGAGCAGTTCTTC. The V call is TRBV12-5, the J call TRBJ2-1, with TRBD2 as a possible D gene (5 bases). The CDR3 has 13 amino acids. Trimming removed 1 base at V and 6 bases at J, with 7 bases between. The V gene's germline CDR1 is LGHNT and CDR2 FRNRAP.

About this clonotype: The junction and the germline gene differ at one end; a read error may be behind it. This chain connects TRBV6-2 or TRBV6-3 to TRBJ2-1; possible D gene TRBD2, 6 bases. CDR1 MNHEY and CDR2 SVGEGT come from the germline V gene. The CDR3 length is 12 residues. This CDR3 reads CASRGLRNERFF. In DNA, the CDR3 is TGTGCCAGCAGGGGACTTAGAAATGAGCGGTTCTTC.